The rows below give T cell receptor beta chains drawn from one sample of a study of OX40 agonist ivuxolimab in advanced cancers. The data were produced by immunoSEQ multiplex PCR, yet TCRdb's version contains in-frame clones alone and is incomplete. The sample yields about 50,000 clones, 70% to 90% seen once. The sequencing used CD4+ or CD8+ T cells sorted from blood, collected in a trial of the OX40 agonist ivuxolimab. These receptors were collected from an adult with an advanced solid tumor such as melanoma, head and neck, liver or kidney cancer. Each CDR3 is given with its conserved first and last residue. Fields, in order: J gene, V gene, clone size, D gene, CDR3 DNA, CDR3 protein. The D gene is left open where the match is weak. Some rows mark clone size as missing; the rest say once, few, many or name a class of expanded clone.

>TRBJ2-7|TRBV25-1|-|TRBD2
TGTGCCAGCAGTGATTCGGGGACTAGCGGGTTGTATTCCTACGAGCAGTACTTC
CASSDSGTSGLYSYEQYF
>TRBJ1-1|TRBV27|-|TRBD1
TGTGCCAGCAGTTTATTACAGGGGCACACTGAAGCTTTCTTT
CASSLLQGHTEAFF
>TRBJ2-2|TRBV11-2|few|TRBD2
TGTGCCAGCAGCTTAGACCAGCGGGGAGGGGAGCTGTTTTTT
CASSLDQRGGELFF
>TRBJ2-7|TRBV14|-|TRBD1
TGTGCCAGCAGCCACAGGGACAGATACTACGAGCAGTACTTC
CASSHRDRYYEQYF
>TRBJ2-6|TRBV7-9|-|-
TGTGCCAGCGCTCCGCCCCGGTCCGGGGCCAACGTCCTGACTTTC
CASAPPRSGANVLTF
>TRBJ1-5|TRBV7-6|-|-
TGTGCCAGCAGCTTAGACCCTTTGAATAGCAATCAGCCCCAGCATTTT
CASSLDPLNSNQPQHF
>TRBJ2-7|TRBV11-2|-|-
TGTGCCAGCAGCTTCGGCGGAACCTACGAGCAGTACTTC
CASSFGGTYEQYF
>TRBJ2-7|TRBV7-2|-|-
TGTGCCAGCAGCTTAGGCGCAGGGCCACCTACTAGCTCCTACGAGCAGTACTTC
CASSLGAGPPTSSYEQYF
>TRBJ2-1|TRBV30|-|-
TGTGCCTGGACATTCGGGGAATCCTACAATGAGCAGTTCTTC
CAWTFGESYNEQFF
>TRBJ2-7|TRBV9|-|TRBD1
TGTGCCAGCAGCACCGGGACAGGGGTCACCTACGAGCAGTACTTC
CASSTGTGVTYEQYF
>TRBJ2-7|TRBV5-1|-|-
TGCGCCAGCAGCCCGGCGGGGGCGGACTACGAGCAGTACTTC
CASSPAGADYEQYF
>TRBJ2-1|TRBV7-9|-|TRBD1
TGTGCCAGCAGCCATCCCGGGACAGGGAGTGGTGAGCAGTTCTTC
CASSHPGTGSGEQFF
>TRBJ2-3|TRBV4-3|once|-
TGCGCCAGCAGCCAAGAAAGGGGTTACACAGATACGCAGTATTTT
CASSQERGYTDTQYF
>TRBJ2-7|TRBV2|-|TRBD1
TGTGCCAGCAGTCCGGGACAGGGCCTCGGAGAGCAGTACTTC
CASSPGQGLGEQYF
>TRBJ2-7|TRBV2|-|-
TGTGCCAGCAGTGAAGAGGGCTACGAGCAGTACTTC
CASSEEGYEQYF
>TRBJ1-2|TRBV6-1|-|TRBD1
TGTGCCAGCAGTGTACCCACAGGGGCCTCCGCAGGGGGCTACACCTTC
CASSVPTGASAGGYTF
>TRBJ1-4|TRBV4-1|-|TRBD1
TGCGCCAGCAGCCAAGAAAGGGGAGGAACAGGGGATGAAAAACTGTTTTTT
CASSQERGGTGDEKLFF
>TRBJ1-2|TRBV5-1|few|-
TGCGCCAGCAGCTCGTCCGGGACGAAGAATGGCTACACCTTC
CASSSSGTKNGYTF
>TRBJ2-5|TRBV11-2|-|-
TGTGCCAGCAGCCGCTACCAAGAGACCCAGTACTTC
CASSRYQETQYF
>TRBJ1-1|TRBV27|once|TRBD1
TGTGCCAGCAGTGAACAGGGGCTCGGGGCTTTCTTT
CASSEQGLGAFF
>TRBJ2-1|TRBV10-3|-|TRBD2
TGTGCCATCAGTGAATTTACTAGCGGGGGGGCGGATGAGCAGTTCTTC
CAISEFTSGGADEQFF
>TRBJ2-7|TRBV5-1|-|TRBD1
TGCGCCAGCAGCTTACAGGGACAGGGTAACGAGCAGTACTTC
CASSLQGQGNEQYF
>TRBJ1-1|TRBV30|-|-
TGTGCCTGGGGCCCGAAAGAGAACACTGAAGCTTTCTTT
CAWGPKENTEAFF
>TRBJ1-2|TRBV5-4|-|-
TGTGCCAGCAGCCCCCAGCAGGGCTGGGGCTACACCTTC
CASSPQQGWGYTF
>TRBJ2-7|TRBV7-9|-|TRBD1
TGTGCCAGCAGCTCCGGGACAGGGGGCGAGCAGTACTTC
CASSSGTGGEQYF
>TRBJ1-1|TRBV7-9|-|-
TGTGCCAGCGGAAGTGGCCTCAACACTGAAGCTTTCTTT
CASGSGLNTEAFF
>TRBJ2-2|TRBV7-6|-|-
TGTGCCAGCAGTTGGATCGGGGGGCACACCGGGGAGCTGTTTTTT
CASSWIGGHTGELFF
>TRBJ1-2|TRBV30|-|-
TGTGCCTGGAGGACCCCACGCGGAGGGTGGGGCTCTGACTATGGCTACACCTTC
CAWRTPRGGWGSDYGYTF
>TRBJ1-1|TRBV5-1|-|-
TGCGCCAGCAGCTTGGGAGCTGAAGCTTTCTTT
CASSLGAEAFF
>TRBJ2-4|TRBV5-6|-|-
TGTGCCAGCAGAAGCTGGAGGGGGCGCAACATTCAGTACTTC
CASRSWRGRNIQYF
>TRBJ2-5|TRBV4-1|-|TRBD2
TGCGCCAGCAGCCAAGGGTACAGCGGGGGGTCGAGGGAGACCCAGTACTTC
CASSQGYSGGSRETQYF
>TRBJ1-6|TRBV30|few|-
TGTGCCTGGAGTGTACTAGGGGATTCACCCCTCCACTTT
CAWSVLGDSPLHF
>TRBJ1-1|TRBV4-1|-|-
TGCGCCAGCAGCCAAGATAATACGGGACTCAAGAACACTGAAGCTTTCTTT
CASSQDNTGLKNTEAFF
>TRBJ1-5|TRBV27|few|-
TGTGCCAGCAAAACTGGCCAGGGGAGACAGCCCCAGCATTTT
CASKTGQGRQPQHF